This T cell receptor (beta chain) appears in the sequencing data of a study of cytomegalovirus exposure and HLA in healthy donors. Looking at the study overall: A data release that came early held 75 million to 85 million unique TCRs from HLA-typed donors. Study results and caveats: Reports indicated that the classifier achieved high specificity and sensitivity in diagnosing cytomegalovirus status. Of the V segments, some could not be distinguished, including TRBV6-2 and TRBV6-3, and were excluded.

Note on this clone: The antigen is unknown.

PCR primers comprised 60 Vbeta and 13 Jbeta primers. This table comes from immunoSEQ multiplex PCR, and its TCRdb copy is limited to in-frame clones, with some not included. The repertoire consists of roughly 150,000 clones, with roughly 79% occurring once and the leading ten covering around 7%. J lost 3 bases, V lost 4 bases, and 3 bases had no gene match. Per the germline V gene, CDR1 is LNHDA and CDR2 is SQIVND (reference sequence). This CDR3 comprises 13 residues. The sample consisted of PBMCs. The chain has TRBV19 and TRBJ2-7; TRBD2 aligns across 7 bases. The receptor's source is a woman in her forties in good health and CMV-seropositive. The CDR3 is CASSTSGNYEQYF. For the CDR3, the DNA is TGTGCCAGTAGTACTAGCGGAAACTACGAGCAGTACTTC.